The 5 T cell receptor beta chains below all came from one sample that was sequenced in a study of CD8+CD57+ T cells in acquired aplastic anemia. For CDR3 and TCR beta VDJ profiling, genomic DNA was the template used. In TCRdb, the reads were re-called with MiXCR into one record per CDR3 protein. The table lists some 200,000 distinct CDR3 sequences, under 55% of them singletons. All patients picked for sequencing had shown, by flow cytometry, an expansion of CD8+CD57+ cells. The specimen sequenced was sorted CD4+, CD8+, or CD8+CD57+ T cells (not recorded which) from PBMCs. The receptors originated from a human donor with aplastic anemia.

This chain connects TRBV5-1 to TRBJ2-1, with 13 positions matching TRBD2. The germline V gene encodes CDR1 SGHRS and CDR2 YFSETQ. The V and J ends lost 4 bases and 7 bases, in that order; junction bases with no gene match: 14. The CDR3 is made up of 18 amino acids. The CDR3 DNA sequence: TGCGCCAGCAGCCTGGTTTTACTGGGACTAGCGGGGATGAATGAGCAGTTCTTC. It translates to CASSLVLLGLAGMNEQFF.

The V gene is TRBV2, the J gene TRBJ2-7, with TRBD1 matching over 8 bases. The CDR3 contains 15 residues. From germline, CDR1 is SNHLY and CDR2 FYNNEI. Germline trimming cut 7 bases from V and 5 bases from J; bases unmatched to any gene: 13. Written as DNA, the CDR3 is TGTGCCAGCACCCAGCAAAGGACAGGGTCGAACGAGCAGTACTTC. The encoded protein is CASTQQRTGSNEQYF.

This chain connects TRBV19 to TRBJ1-2; 7 positions agree with TRBD1. This CDR3 contains 15 residues. CDR1 is LNHDA, CDR2 SQIVND, per germline (reference sequence). J lost 2 bases, V lost 3 bases, and 6 bases had no gene match. The CDR3 nucleotides are TGTGCCAGTAGTATCCCTTGGGACAGCAACTATGGCTACACCTTC. This codes for CASSIPWDSNYGYTF.

This clonotype showed up just once. The gene calls are TRBV5-1 and TRBJ2-3; D gene ambiguous. Germline CDR1 is SGHRS and CDR2 is YFSETQ. The CDR3 contains 14 residues. Trimming left V 0 bases short and J 2 bases short, with 7 bases between. CDR3 in amino acids: CASSLDSYTDTQYF. The CDR3 DNA reads as TGCGCCAGCAGCTTGGACAGTTACACAGATACGCAGTATTTT.

To note about this clonotype: A read error may explain this, as a much larger clone is one base away. CDR3 nucleotides: TGTGCCAGCAGCTTTTCTCAGGGATTTAACTATGGCTTCACCTTC. As protein: CASSFSQGFNYGFTF. The genes are TRBV7-9 and TRBJ1-2; a weak D match, TRBD1 (5 bases). This CDR3 comprises 15 residues. Germline V gene lookup returns CDR1 SEHNR and CDR2 FQNEAQ (reference sequence).